This TCR beta chain was sequenced during a study of beta chain features in type 1 diabetes. Study at large: Regarding age, gender and cell yields, patients proved similar to healthy donors. Regarding the study as a whole: People with Type 1 diabetes carried modestly yet significantly shorter TCRB CDR3s in all four CD4+ subsets. In the patient group, naive, central memory and Treg TCRB repertoires seemed more alike than in the healthy donor group. For type 1 diabetes patients, VDJ junctions showed fewer insertions and more deletions.

Of note for this clone: The target antigen is unknown.

Sorting that relied on CD45RO/CCR7/CD25/CD127/CD95/CD27 yielded CD4+ naive, central memory, regulatory and stem cell-like memory cells. Expressed TCRB transcripts got sequenced, as all isolated RNA was reverse transcribed. TCRdb keeps only in-frame clones here, not all; method: immunoSEQ multiplex PCR. The sample holds about 230,000 clones, around 15% seen once. The germline gives CDR1 SEHNR, CDR2 FQNEAQ (reference sequence). CDR3 size: 13 residues. The ends were cut back, 7 bases at V and 0 bases at J, with 4 bases in the middle. Sequenced input: naive CD4+ T cells from blood. The chain links TRBV7-9 to TRBJ2-6, with no clear D. The sequence came from a man in his thirties or forties with type 1 diabetes. CDR3 loop: CASTISGANVLTF. Written as DNA, the CDR3 is TGTGCCAGCACCATCTCTGGGGCCAACGTCCTGACTTTC.